This TCR beta chain was found in a study of T cells in Graves' hyperthyroidism and ophthalmopathy (dated by TCRdb to between 2019 and 2020). About the study as a whole: Peripheral blood was collected at initial diagnosis, before any treatment. Thyroid tissue and blood T-cell repertoires from six Graves' hyperthyroidism patients were also compared in the study. Following sampling, methimazole starting at 30 mg daily was given to hyperthyroidism patients, and high-dose intravenous methylprednisolone was given to ophthalmopathy patients. TCR V-J signatures able to tell the groups apart were searched for in a discovery cohort of approximately 95 patients, of whom 43 had Graves' ophthalmopathy and 57 had stable Graves' hyperthyroidism. Prospective prediction of ophthalmopathy was tested in an independent validation cohort of approximately 18 hyperthyroidism patients and around 16 patients who later progressed to ophthalmopathy. According to the paper, TCR Vbeta CDR3 sequencing was carried out on over 130 peripheral blood samples, which came from under 50 ophthalmopathy, about 75 hyperthyroidism and about 17 progressor patients. The 100 or so discovery patients were randomly split 7:3 into training and test sets. The investigation overall reported the following: Blood samples also contained most of the expanded thyroid clonotypes (frequency above 0.001), which suggests that blood repertoires may reflect thyroid immune responses. Ophthalmopathy was separated from stable hyperthyroidism by a 13 V-J signature model, with approximately 85% sensitivity and 81% to 83% specificity obtained in cross-validation and 80%/75% obtained in testing. In validation, the model predicted progression to ophthalmopathy with roughly 70% sensitivity and about 73% specificity, a median of 6.5 months before onset. Sample size was not statistically predetermined, and blinding of investigators to group allocation was not performed.

V is cut back by 5 bases and J by 7 bases, with 5 bases in the junction unmatched. CDR1 and CDR2 are read off the germline V gene (reference sequence) as SGHAT and FQDESV. There are 13 amino acids in the CDR3, from cysteine to phenylalanine inclusive. Just the 39-base CDR3 DNA is kept, in frame starting at base 1. The TCR beta CDR3 regions were amplified from RNA transcripts. The TCR CDR3 was subjected to a first round of RT-PCR using the HTBI primer set and the Qiagen OneStep RT-PCR kit. Libraries were constructed in a second round of multiplex PCR, after which size selection and purification were carried out. Libraries were sequenced paired-end with 100 bp reads on an Illumina HiSeq2000. Per the source publication's procedure: Raw data were processed with SOAPnuke, discarding reads with adapters, uncalled bases, mean Phred below 15, or no exact constant-primer or identifier match. COPE v1.2.5 was used to merge the high-quality paired reads, and each unique nucleotide sequence was defined as a clonotype. MiTCR v1.1 was used to align clonotypes to the IMGT TRBV, TRBD and TRBJ reference segments. Only V-J combinations with frequency above 0.0001, covering about 99% of repertoires, were analysed. A TCS score was defined as the ratio between F50 (clonal expansion) and ExV (chaos), using BLOSUM62-based TCRdist between CDR3 peptides within each V-J. Welch's t-statistics and random forest reduced some 510 V-J features to 13, which were used in a naive Bayes classifier (R e1071). Clones were called with MiXCR by TCRdb after fastp trimmed the public reads at Q25, and only in-frame beta chains were retained. Each entry is one CDR3 protein sequence, shown with its most common DNA and genes. TCRdb, not the original authors, processed these V and J calls. The sample table holds 250,000 to 400,000 distinct CDR3 sequences, of which 12% to 15% were seen once. The top ten constitute 34% of the sample.

This clonotype showed up many times. The specificity of this receptor is unknown. No base quality values were provided; no much bigger clone lies one nucleotide off. In the ophthalmopathy patients, disease was moderately to severely active, with a Clinical Activity Score of 3 or more, a NOSPECS grade of 4 or more, and a duration of less than 3 months. Exclusion was applied to patients with uncontrolled infections, other autoimmune diseases, pregnancy or lactation. Diagnoses were based on clinical symptoms, serum thyroxine and TRAb, thyroid ultrasound and orbital computed tomography. PBMCs were isolated from 7.5 to 10 ml of fresh peripheral blood by Ficoll-Paque density gradient centrifugation. Total RNA was extracted using Trizol reagent, and RNA quality was assessed on an Agilent 2100 Bioanalyzer.

The receptor was derived from a woman in her forties with Graves' ophthalmopathy. The sample taken for sequencing was blood. The chain couples TRBV11-1 to TRBJ1-2; 9 of the junction bases match TRBD1. The DNA sequence is TGTGCCAGCAGCCCAGACAGGGGGTTTGGCTACACCTTC. It specifies CASSPDRGFGYTF.